This is a list of T cell receptor beta chains from one sample in a study of T cells in Graves' hyperthyroidism and ophthalmopathy. MiXCR, run by TCRdb on the multiplex PCR reads, gives a single entry per CDR3 protein. The sample yields more than 600,000 distinct CDR3 sequences, about 15% seen once. The sequencing sample was made of blood. The receptors come from a man in his late teens or twenties with Graves' hyperthyroidism. Each CDR3 is given with its conserved first and last residue.

v_gene	j_gene	CDR3aa
TRBV9	TRBJ1-6	CASSEMDRDSPLHF
TRBV7-9	TRBJ2-7	CASSPRSGQGAYEQYF
TRBV6-2/TRBV6-3	TRBJ2-1	CASSRVYEQFF
TRBV11-2	TRBJ2-7	CASSLRMGGENEQYF
TRBV20-1	TRBJ2-7	CSAMDRIRRNEQYF
TRBV6-9	TRBJ2-5	CASSYDSVQETQYF
TRBV5-8	TRBJ2-1	CASSPWTASSYNEQFF
TRBV2	TRBJ1-4	CASRRLANEKLFF
TRBV20-1	TRBJ1-1	CSARRNTEAFF
TRBV30	TRBJ2-7	CAFQKSSYEQYF
TRBV6-1	TRBJ2-7	CASSGRNLFPREQYF
TRBV6-2/TRBV6-3	TRBJ1-1	CASGPTLSTEAFF
TRBV2	TRBJ1-1	CASSGSRVTEAFF
TRBV7-6	TRBJ2-1	CASSRLTESSYNEQFF
TRBV7-2	TRBJ2-5	CASSPALGGGAQYF
TRBV5-6	TRBJ2-1	CASSLGTGQLYNEQFF
TRBV7-2	TRBJ2-4	CASSAGLGQPNIQYF
TRBV7-9	TRBJ2-1	CASSLGLAVWSSYNEQFF
TRBV10-3	TRBJ2-7	CAISEELAGYEQYF
TRBV6-1	TRBJ2-7	CAVPESGRQDEQYF
TRBV27	TRBJ2-7	CASRNTSYEQYF
TRBV27	TRBJ2-6	CASNRPNTFSGANVLTF
TRBV2	TRBJ2-2	CASSVVNTGELFF
TRBV5-8	TRBJ1-1	CASSLVPYYTEAFF
TRBV3-1	TRBJ2-7	CASSLGGTSGRAISYEQYF
TRBV11-2	TRBJ2-7	CASSPRTTGGYYEQYF
TRBV2	TRBJ1-1	CASSSRGGSTEAFF
TRBV28	TRBJ2-3	CASSSPSHGTSGSTDTQYF
TRBV6-2/TRBV6-3	TRBJ2-4	CASSWDRRSLRNIQYF
TRBV28	TRBJ2-3	CASRRDRFPDTQYF
TRBV3-1	TRBJ2-4	CASSQPGQNIQYF
TRBV29-1	TRBJ2-1	CSARTVGEDEQFF
TRBV5-4	TRBJ1-4	CASSESPATNEKLFF
TRBV29-1	TRBJ2-1	CSVGETSGRAYNEQFF
TRBV12-3/TRBV12-4	TRBJ2-3	CASSLVMQDTQYF
TRBV28	TRBJ2-7	CASSLNRLAGESVYEQYF
TRBV4-1	TRBJ2-7	CASSQETVGGQSYEQYF
TRBV10-3	TRBJ2-5	CAISQRLQETQYF
TRBV28	TRBJ2-1	CASTQRTSGNNEQFF
TRBV20-1	TRBJ2-2	CSASLAGPNTGELFF
TRBV28	TRBJ1-4	CASRSLRGRSNEKLFF
TRBV6-1	TRBJ2-3	CASSVTRFRTDTQYF
TRBV6-2/TRBV6-3	TRBJ1-1	CASSYSRESNTEAFF
TRBV5-1	TRBJ1-3	CASRRTAFSGNTIYF
TRBV13	TRBJ2-7	CASSSTTSGRRDEQYF
TRBV11-3	TRBJ2-3	CASSPRASGTDTQYF
TRBV25-1	TRBJ1-4	CASSKPRGLGEKLFF